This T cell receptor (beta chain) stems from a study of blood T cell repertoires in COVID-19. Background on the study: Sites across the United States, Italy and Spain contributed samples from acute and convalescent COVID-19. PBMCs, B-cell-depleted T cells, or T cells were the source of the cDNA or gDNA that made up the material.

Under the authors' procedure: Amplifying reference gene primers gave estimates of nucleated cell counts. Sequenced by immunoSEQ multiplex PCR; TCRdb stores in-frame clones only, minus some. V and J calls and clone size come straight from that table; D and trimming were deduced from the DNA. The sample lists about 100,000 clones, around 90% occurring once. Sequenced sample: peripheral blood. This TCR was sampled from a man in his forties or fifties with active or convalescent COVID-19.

CDR3 DNA: TGCGCCAGCAGCCCAACAGGGGCGCGCTATGGCTACACCTTC. Its protein product is CASSPTGARYGYTF. The rearrangement uses TRBV4-3 and TRBJ1-2; 7 bases agree with TRBD1. The V gene end was trimmed by 4 bases and the J gene end by 4 bases; junction bases not matched to a gene: 6. The CDR3 extends over 14 amino acids. The germline V gene encodes CDR1 LGHNA and CDR2 YSLEER.